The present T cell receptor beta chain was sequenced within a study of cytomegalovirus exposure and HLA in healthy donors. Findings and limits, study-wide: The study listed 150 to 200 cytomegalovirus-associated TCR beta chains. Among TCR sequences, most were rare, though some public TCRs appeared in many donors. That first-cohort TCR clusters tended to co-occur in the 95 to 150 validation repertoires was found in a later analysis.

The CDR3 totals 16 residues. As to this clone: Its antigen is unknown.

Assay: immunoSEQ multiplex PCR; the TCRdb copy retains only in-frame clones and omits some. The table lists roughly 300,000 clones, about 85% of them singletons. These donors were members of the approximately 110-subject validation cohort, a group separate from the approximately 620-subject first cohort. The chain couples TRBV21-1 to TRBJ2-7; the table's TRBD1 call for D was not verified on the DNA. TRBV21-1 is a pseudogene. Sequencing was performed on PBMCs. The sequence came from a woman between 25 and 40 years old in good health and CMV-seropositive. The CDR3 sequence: CASSKEEDRATYEQYF. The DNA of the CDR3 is TGTGCCAGCAGCAAGGAGGAGGACAGGGCCACCTACGAGCAGTACTTC.